The T cell receptor beta chain under discussion was sequenced for a study of T cells expressing NK-cell markers. Overall study findings and caveats: There were a few donors in whom these clonotypes also led the CD3+CD56-NKG2C+ fraction.

Concerning this clonotype: Its matching antigen is unknown.

TCRdb reprocessed the 5' RACE reads and keeps a single row for each CDR3 protein, giving no DNA. The sample has about 540,000 distinct CDR3 sequences. The germline V gene has CDR1 SQVTM and CDR2 ANQGSEA. This CDR3 contains 11 residues. Material for sequencing was blood T cells: a sorted CD56 or NKG2C T cell subset, CD4+ or CD8+ T cells, or bulk PBMC T cells (not recorded which). The chain employs TRBV29-1 and TRBJ2-1. This clonotype originated in a man younger than 30 in good health. The CDR3 sequence: CSVGMSNEQFF.